Presented here are 12 T cell receptor beta chains from one specimen sequenced in a study of long-term antiretroviral therapy in people with HIV. It was version v3.0 of the immunoSEQ assay that was run at survey level. Libraries were prepared by immunoSEQ multiplex PCR; TCRdb keeps only in-frame clonotypes and omits some of them. The sample shows approximately 37,000 clones, around 86% of them seen only once. This specimen consisted of unsorted PBMCs, obtained 1 year after starting antiretroviral therapy. The source of these receptors is a man aged 18 to 35 with HIV.

V and J are TRBV4-3 and TRBJ2-1; 8 nucleotides line up with TRBD2. J lost 7 bases, V lost 0 bases, and 11 bases had no gene match. CDR1 and CDR2 (germline): LGHNA, YSLEER. The CDR3 is made up of 17 amino acids. The CDR3 reads CASSQDLVAGLRNEQFF. CDR3 DNA sequence: TGCGCCAGCAGCCAAGATCTAGTAGCGGGACTACGAAATGAGCAGTTCTTC.

The V and J genes are TRBV7-3 and TRBJ2-7, with D perhaps matching TRBD1 (5 bases). This CDR3 region has 13 residues. V lost 0 bases to trimming and J lost 7 bases, with 10 bases between them. The germline gives CDR1 SGHTA, CDR2 FQGTGA. This CDR3 is CASSLTGRAEQYF. The CDR3, as DNA: TGTGCCAGCAGCTTAACGGGCAGGGCAGAGCAGTACTTC. The complete variable domain, with remaining parts taken from reference TRBV7-3 and TRBJ2-7, reads GAGVSQTPSNKVTEKGKYVELRCDPISGHTALYWYRQSLGQGPEFLIYFQGTGAADDSGLPNDRFFAVRPEGSVSTLKIQRTERGDSAVYLCASSLTGRAEQYFGPGTRLTVT.

The J gene is TRBJ2-7, the V gene TRBV6-1; 8 bases are shared with TRBD2. The CDR3 length is 19 residues. The germline V gene has CDR1 MNHNS and CDR2 SASEGT. With 4 bases clipped from V and 0 bases from J, the junction kept 17 bases outside the gene matches. The CDR3 coding sequence is TGTGCCAGCAGTGGTCCGAGAAGGGCGGGAGGCCACCTCTCCTACGAGCAGTACTTC. It codes for CASSGPRRAGGHLSYEQYF.

V is TRBV7-3 and J is TRBJ1-2, with D perhaps matching TRBD1 (6 bases). Between the trimmed V and J ends, which lost 3 bases and 8 bases, there was a span of 13 bases. This CDR3 is 13 amino acids long. Per the germline V gene, CDR1 is SGHTA and CDR2 is FQGTGA. The CDR3 loop is CASSLLRGAGYTF. Here the CDR3 DNA reads TGTGCCAGCAGCTTGCTTCGGGGGGCAGGCTACACCTTC.

This chain connects TRBV5-6 to TRBJ2-1; perhaps TRBD1 as D (5 bases). Per germline, CDR1 SGHDT and CDR2 YYEEEE. CDR3 length equals 12 residues. Trimming removed 4 bases at V and 8 bases at J, with 10 bases between. The CDR3 loop is CASSQDIDEQFF. The CDR3 nucleotides are TGTGCCAGCAGCCAGGACATCGATGAGCAGTTCTTC. The variable domain in full, completed from reference TRBV5-6 and TRBJ2-1, reads DAGVTQSPTHLIKTRGQQVTLRCSPKSGHDTVSWYQQALGQGPQFIFQYYEEEERQRGNFPDRFSGHQFPNYSSELNVNALLLGDSALYLCASSQDIDEQFFGPGTRLTVL.

This chain links TRBV19 with TRBJ1-5; D is possibly TRBD1 (6 bases). The CDR3 contains 16 residues. The germline gives CDR1 LNHDA, CDR2 SQIVND (reference sequence). The ends were cut back, 3 bases at V and 2 bases at J, with 14 bases in the middle. The CDR3 DNA sequence: TGTGCCAGTAGTATCGACAGGTGGGGTGGCAATCAGCCCCAGCATTTT. Translation gives CASSIDRWGGNQPQHF.

A single count supports this clone. The chain uses TRBV7-3 and TRBJ2-1; D is uncertain. Germline values: CDR1 SGHTA, CDR2 FQGTGA. The length of the CDR3 is 15 residues. Trimming stripped 1 base from V and 0 bases from J, with 7 bases between. The chain's CDR3 is CASSLSGLSYNEQFF. The DNA of the CDR3 is TGTGCCAGCAGCTTAAGCGGCCTCTCCTACAATGAGCAGTTCTTC.

This clone was seen just once. The chain has TRBV2 and TRBJ1-4; D is unclear. This CDR3 region has 14 residues. Germline V lookup: CDR1 SNHLY, CDR2 FYNNEI. The V and J ends lost 7 bases and 0 bases respectively, with 9 bases between them. For the CDR3, the DNA is TGTGCCAGCACCGGAGGGTCAACTAATGAAAAACTGTTTTTT. The encoded protein is CASTGGSTNEKLFF.

The CDR3 nucleotides read TGTGCCAGTAGTATAGATCGAGGGGGCCGGACCGGGGAGCTGTTTTTT. Its translation is CASSIDRGGRTGELFF. This chain links TRBV19 with TRBJ2-2; 7 bases line up with TRBD1. In germline, CDR1 is LNHDA, CDR2 SQIVND (reference sequence). The junction had 6 bases not matched to a gene; V was cut back by 0 bases and J by 5 bases. This CDR3 has 16 amino acids.

This sequence joins TRBV6-6 and TRBJ1-5, with 11 positions matching TRBD1. This CDR3 has 14 amino acids. V gave up 7 bases and J gave up 5 bases; unmatched junction bases: 4. In germline, CDR1 is MNHNY, CDR2 SVGAGI (reference sequence). The CDR3 DNA reads TGTGCCAGCACCGCGGACAGGGGGCATCAGCCCCAGCATTTT. Its translation: CASTADRGHQPQHF.

The chain uses TRBV10-2 and TRBJ1-4; possible D gene TRBD1, 5 bases. The germline V gene has CDR1 WSHSY and CDR2 SAAADI. Between the trimmed V and J ends, which lost 8 bases and 3 bases, there was a span of 10 bases. The CDR3 runs to 13 residues. The CDR3 coding sequence is TGCGCCAGCGGGGACTCGGCTAATGAAAAACTGTTTTTT. This translates into CASGDSANEKLFF.

V gene TRBV5-1 combines with J gene TRBJ1-6, with D possibly matching TRBD1 (6 bases). The CDR3 sequence is 15 residues long. Deletions cut 1 base from V and 5 bases from J, with 10 bases between. The germline V gene has CDR1 SGHRS and CDR2 YFSETQ. The CDR3 sequence is CASSLNRANNSPLHF. CDR3 DNA sequence: TGCGCCAGCAGCTTGAACAGGGCTAATAATTCACCCCTCCACTTT.